The T cell receptor (beta chain) described here comes from a study of siplizumab effects on memory and regulatory T cells. For three donor pairs, CD4+ naive/memory and CD8+ naive/effector-memory/TEMRA unstimulated subsets were also sequenced. Study outcomes and limitations: Most alloreactive clones went unmapped to unstimulated subsets; only a minor fraction mapped. Siplizumab significantly brought down the alloreactive sequences that trace back to unstimulated CD4+ memory cells. Apparently more diverse than memory cells, naive T cells also seemed major alloresponse contributors.

This CDR3 has 15 residues. Germline-derived CDR1 and CDR2 are ENHRY and SYGVKD. The V segment lost 6 bases and the J segment 2 bases; nucleotides outside the gene matches: 4. Clones were read by immunoSEQ multiplex PCR, and TCRdb kept only the in-frame ones, dropping some. The repertoire consists of some 52,000 clones, with roughly 97% occurring once and the leading ten covering 0.55% to 0.65%. Turning to this clone: Its cognate antigen is unknown.

Source material: naive CD4+ T cells sorted from blood. This clonotype was sampled from a human donor in good health. V is TRBV10-3 and J is TRBJ2-3; 11 positions agree with TRBD2. CDR3 nucleotide sequence: TGTGCCATCAGCGTGACTAGCGGGGACACAGATACGCAGTATTTT. Amino acids: CAISVTSGDTDTQYF.